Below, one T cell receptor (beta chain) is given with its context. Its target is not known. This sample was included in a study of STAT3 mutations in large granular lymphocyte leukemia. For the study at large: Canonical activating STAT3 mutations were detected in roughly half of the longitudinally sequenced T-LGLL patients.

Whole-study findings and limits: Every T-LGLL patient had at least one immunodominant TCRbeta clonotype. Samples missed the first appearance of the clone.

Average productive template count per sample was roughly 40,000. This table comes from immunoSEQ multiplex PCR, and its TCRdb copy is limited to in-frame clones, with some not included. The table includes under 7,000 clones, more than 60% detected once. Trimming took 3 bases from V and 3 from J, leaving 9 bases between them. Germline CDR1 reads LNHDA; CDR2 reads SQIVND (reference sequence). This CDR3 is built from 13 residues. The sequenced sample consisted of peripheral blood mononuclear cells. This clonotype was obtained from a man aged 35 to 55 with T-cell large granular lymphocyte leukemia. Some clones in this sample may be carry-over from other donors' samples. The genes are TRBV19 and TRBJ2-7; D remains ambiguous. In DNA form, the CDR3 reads TGTGCCAGTAGTATTCGGCCTGACTACGAGCAGTACTTC. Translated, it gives CASSIRPDYEQYF.